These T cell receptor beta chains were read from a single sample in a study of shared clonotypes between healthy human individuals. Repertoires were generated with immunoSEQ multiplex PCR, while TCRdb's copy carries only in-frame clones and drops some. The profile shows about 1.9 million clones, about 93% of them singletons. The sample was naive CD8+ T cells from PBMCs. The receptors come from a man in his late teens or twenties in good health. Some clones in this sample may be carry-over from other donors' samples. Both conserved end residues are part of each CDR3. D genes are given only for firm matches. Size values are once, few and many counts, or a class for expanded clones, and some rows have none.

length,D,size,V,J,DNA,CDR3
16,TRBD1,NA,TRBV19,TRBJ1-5,TGTGCCAGTAGTAGGGGGACAGGGTGGGGCAATCAGCCCCAGCATTTT,CASSRGTGWGNQPQHF
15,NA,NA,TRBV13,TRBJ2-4,TGTGCCAGCAGCCCTATCCGGGGGGCCAAAAACATTCAGTACTTC,CASSPIRGAKNIQYF
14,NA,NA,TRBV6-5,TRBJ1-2,TGTGCCAGCAGTCTGTCCCCCCAATACTATGGCTACACCTTC,CASSLSPQYYGYTF
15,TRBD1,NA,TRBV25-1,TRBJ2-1,TGTGCCAGCAGTGGGACAGGGGACTTTAGGGATGAGCAGTTCTTC,CASSGTGDFRDEQFF
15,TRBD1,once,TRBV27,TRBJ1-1,TGTGCCAGCAGTTTGACAGGGGGCGCGCGCACTGAAGCTTTCTTT,CASSLTGGARTEAFF
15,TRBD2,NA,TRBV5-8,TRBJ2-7,TGTGCCAGCAGCTTGTTGCCTAGCGGGTGGGACGAGCAGTACTTC,CASSLLPSGWDEQYF
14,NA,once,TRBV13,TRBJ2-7,TGTGCCAGCAGCTTAAGCGCGTACTCATACGAGCAGTACTTC,CASSLSAYSYEQYF
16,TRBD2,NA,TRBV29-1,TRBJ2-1,TGCAGCGTTTCGGGACTAGCATACTCCTCCTACAATGAGCAGTTCTTC,CSVSGLAYSSYNEQFF
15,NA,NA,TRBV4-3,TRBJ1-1,TGCGCCAGCAGCAAATTGACATTGGGGAACACTGAAGCTTTCTTT,CASSKLTLGNTEAFF
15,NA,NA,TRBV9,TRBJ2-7,TGTGCCAGCAGCGTAGGTGGAGACCCCCGCCACGAGCAGTACTTC,CASSVGGDPRHEQYF
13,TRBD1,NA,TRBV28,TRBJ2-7,TGTGCCAGCAGCCCCGACAGGGGCTACGAGCAGTACTTC,CASSPDRGYEQYF
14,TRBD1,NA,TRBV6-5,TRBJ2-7,TGTGCCAGCAGTTACGGGACAGGGGGAGGGGAGCAGTACTTC,CASSYGTGGGEQYF
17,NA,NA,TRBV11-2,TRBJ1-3,TGTGCCAGCAGCGTGATCCCGACAGCTATCTCTGGAAACACCATATATTTT,CASSVIPTAISGNTIYF
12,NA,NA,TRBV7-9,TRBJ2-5,TGTGCCAGCAGCTTACAGGGAGAGACCCAGTACTTC,CASSLQGETQYF
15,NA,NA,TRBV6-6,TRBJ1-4,TGTGCCAGCAGTTTTTTAGGGTGGGGGGATGAAAAACTGTTTTTT,CASSFLGWGDEKLFF
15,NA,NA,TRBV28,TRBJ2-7,TGTGCCAGCAGTCCTTGGACAGAGAACTCCTACGAGCAGTACTTC,CASSPWTENSYEQYF
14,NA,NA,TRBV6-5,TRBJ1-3,TGTGCCAGCACCGACGGATACTCTGGAAACACCATATATTTT,CASTDGYSGNTIYF
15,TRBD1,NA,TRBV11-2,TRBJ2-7,TGTGCCAGCAGCACCCGACAGGGTACGGCCTACGAGCAGTACTTC,CASSTRQGTAYEQYF
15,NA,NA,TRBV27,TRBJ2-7,TGTGCCAGCAGTCTGGGATCGGGCTCTCCCTACGAGCAGTACTTC,CASSLGSGSPYEQYF
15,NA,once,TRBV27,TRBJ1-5,TGTGCCAGCAGCCCAGCCGCCTATAGCAATCAGCCCCAGCATTTT,CASSPAAYSNQPQHF
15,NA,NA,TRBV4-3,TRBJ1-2,TGCGCCAGCAGCCAAGCCACAGGGCTTAACTATGGCTACACCTTC,CASSQATGLNYGYTF
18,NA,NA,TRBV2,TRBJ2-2,TGTGCCAGCAGGGGACCCTTGGAGGGGCGGAGAAACACCGGGGAGCTGTTTTTT,CASRGPLEGRRNTGELFF
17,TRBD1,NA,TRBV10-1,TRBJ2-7,TGCGCCAGCAGTGAGCAGGCGGACAGGTTTTCTACCTACGAGCAGTACTTC,CASSEQADRFSTYEQYF
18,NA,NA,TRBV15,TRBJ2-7,TGTGCCACCAGCGCCTTCCCAGCCTCTAGCGCCAAAGGAGCGGATCAGTACTTC,CATSAFPASSAKGADQYF
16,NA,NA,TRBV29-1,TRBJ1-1,TGCAGCGTTGTAGAAAGGTTTGTGAAGCGGAACACTGAAGCTTTCTTT,CSVVERFVKRNTEAFF
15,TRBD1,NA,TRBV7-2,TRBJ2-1,TGTGCCAGCAGCTCCCGGGACAGGGACAACAATGAGCAGTTCTTC,CASSSRDRDNNEQFF
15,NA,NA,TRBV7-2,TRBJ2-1,TGTGCCAGCAGCTTTACCCCCCTCGTAGGGGATGAGCAGTTCTTC,CASSFTPLVGDEQFF
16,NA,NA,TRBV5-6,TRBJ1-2,TGTGCCAGCAGCCGATCCGGGACGCACCTTAACTATGGCTACACCTTC,CASSRSGTHLNYGYTF